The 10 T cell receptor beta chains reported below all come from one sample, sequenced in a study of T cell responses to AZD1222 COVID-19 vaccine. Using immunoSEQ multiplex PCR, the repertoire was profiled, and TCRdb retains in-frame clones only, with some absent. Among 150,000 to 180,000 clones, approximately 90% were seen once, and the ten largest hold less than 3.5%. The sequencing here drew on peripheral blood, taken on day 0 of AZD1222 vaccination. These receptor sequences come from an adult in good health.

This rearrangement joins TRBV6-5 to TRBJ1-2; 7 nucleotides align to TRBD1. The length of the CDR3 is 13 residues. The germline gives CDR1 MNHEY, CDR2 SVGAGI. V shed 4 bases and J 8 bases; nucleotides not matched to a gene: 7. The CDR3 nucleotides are TGTGCCAGCAGTTCAGGGGGATCGGGCGGCTACACCTTC. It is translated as CASSSGGSGGYTF.

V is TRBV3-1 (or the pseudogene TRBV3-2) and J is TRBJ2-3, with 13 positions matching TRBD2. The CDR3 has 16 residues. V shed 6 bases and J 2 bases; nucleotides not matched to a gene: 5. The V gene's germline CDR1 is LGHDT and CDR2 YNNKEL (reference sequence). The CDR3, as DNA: TGTGCCAGCAGTCAACTAGCGGGGGGGGACACAGATACGCAGTATTTT. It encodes CASSQLAGGDTDTQYF.

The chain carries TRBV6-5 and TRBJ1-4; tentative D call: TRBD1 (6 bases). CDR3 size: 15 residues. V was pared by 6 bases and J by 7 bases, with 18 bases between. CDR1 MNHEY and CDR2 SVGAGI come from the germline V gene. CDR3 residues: CASSLRGGTSEKLFF. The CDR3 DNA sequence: TGTGCCAGCAGCCTAAGGGGGGGTACGAGTGAAAAACTGTTTTTT.

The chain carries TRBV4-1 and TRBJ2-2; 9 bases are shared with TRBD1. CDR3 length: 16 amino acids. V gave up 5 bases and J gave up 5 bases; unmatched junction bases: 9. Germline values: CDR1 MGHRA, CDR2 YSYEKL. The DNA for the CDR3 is TGCGCCAGCAGCAAGACTCCGACAGGGGGGACCGGGGAGCTGTTTTTT. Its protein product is CASSKTPTGGTGELFF.

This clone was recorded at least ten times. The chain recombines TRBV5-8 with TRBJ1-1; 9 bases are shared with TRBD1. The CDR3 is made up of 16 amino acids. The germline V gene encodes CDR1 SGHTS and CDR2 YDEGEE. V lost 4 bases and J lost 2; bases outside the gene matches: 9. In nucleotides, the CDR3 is TGTGCCAGCAGCACATTCTACAGGGGGCTTAACACTGAAGCTTTCTTT. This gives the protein CASSTFYRGLNTEAFF.

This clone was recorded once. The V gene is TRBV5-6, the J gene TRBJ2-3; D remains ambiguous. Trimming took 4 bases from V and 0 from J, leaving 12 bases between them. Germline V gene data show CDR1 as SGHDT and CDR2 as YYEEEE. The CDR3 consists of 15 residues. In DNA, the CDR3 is TGTGCCAGCAGCGCCGTTACCTCTAGCACAGATACGCAGTATTTT. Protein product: CASSAVTSSTDTQYF.

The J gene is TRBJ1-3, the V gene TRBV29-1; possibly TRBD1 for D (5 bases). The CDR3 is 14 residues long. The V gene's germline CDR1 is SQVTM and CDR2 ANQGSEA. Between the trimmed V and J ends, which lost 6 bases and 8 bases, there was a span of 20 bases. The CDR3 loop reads CSVGRTGGADTIYF. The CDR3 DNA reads TGCAGCGTGGGTCGGACCGGCGGGGCAGACACCATATATTTT.

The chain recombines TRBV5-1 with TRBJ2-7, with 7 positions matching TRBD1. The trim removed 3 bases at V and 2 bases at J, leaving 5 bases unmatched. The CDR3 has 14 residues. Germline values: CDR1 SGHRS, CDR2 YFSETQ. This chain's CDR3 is CASSSGTETYEQYF. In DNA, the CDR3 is TGCGCCAGCAGCTCAGGGACAGAAACCTACGAGCAGTACTTC.

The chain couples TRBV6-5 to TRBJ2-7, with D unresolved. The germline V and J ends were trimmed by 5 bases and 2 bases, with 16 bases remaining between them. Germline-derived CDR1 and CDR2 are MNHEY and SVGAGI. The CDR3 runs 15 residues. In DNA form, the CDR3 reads TGTGCCAGCAGTACTTTACCCCGGCAGGCCTACGAGCAGTACTTC. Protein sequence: CASSTLPRQAYEQYF.

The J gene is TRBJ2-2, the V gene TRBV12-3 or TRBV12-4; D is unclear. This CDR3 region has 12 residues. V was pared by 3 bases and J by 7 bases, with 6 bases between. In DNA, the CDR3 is TGTGCCAGCAGTTTTGTCGGCGGGGAGCTGTTTTTT. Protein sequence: CASSFVGGELFF.